This T cell receptor beta chain was recovered during a study of cytomegalovirus exposure and HLA in healthy donors. The study, taken as a whole, reports: While the bulk of TCR sequences proved rare, some public TCRs turned up in many donors. The classifier was said to identify cytomegalovirus status with high specificity and sensitivity. Researchers catalogued approximately 170 TCR beta chains as cytomegalovirus-associated.

The donors were in the approximately 120-subject validation cohort, distinct from the approximately 700-subject first cohort. As concerns this clone: The antigen is unknown.

Trimming removed 2 bases at V and 12 bases at J, with 8 bases between. Germline lookup yields CDR1 MGHDK and CDR2 SYGVNS. CDR3 length equals 11 residues. Libraries were prepared by immunoSEQ multiplex PCR; TCRdb keeps only in-frame clonotypes and omits some of them. The sample lists fewer than 250,000 clones, roughly 84% occurring once. The rearrangement joins TRBV25-1 to TRBJ2-1; D unresolved. This sequence was found in a woman younger than 30 in good health and CMV-seropositive. Input material: PBMCs. DNA for the CDR3: TGTGCCAGCAGTGAAGGGCCCCTGCAGTTCTTC. Protein product: CASSEGPLQFF.